Given below is one TCR beta chain in context. In the original processing: Amplified reference gene primers provided the basis for estimating nucleated cell counts. Sequenced by immunoSEQ multiplex PCR; TCRdb stores in-frame clones only, minus some. V and J calls and clone size come straight from that table; D and trimming were deduced from the DNA. This sample has about 210,000 clones, with 84% found just once. This record belongs to a study of blood T cell repertoires in COVID-19. In the study overall: Samples came from the United States, Italy and Spain, spanning acute and convalescent COVID-19.

The CDR3 is made up of 15 amino acids. Germline V gives CDR1 LGHNA, CDR2 YNFKEQ. With 7 bases clipped from V and 4 bases from J, the junction kept 7 bases outside the gene matches. The sequence was collected from a woman between 50 and 59 years old with active or convalescent COVID-19. V usage is TRBV4-2 and J usage is TRBJ2-1; 10 nucleotides agree with TRBD1. The material sequenced was peripheral blood. The CDR3: CASTLGQGIYNEQFF. CDR3 nucleotides: TGTGCCAGCACCCTGGGACAGGGGATTTACAATGAGCAGTTCTTC.